The present T cell receptor (beta chain) was sequenced within a study of T cell responses to AZD1222 COVID-19 vaccine. Overall study context: Pooling covered second doses at about 4 or about 12 weeks.

Profiled with immunoSEQ multiplex PCR; TCRdb holds only in-frame clones, not every one. The table lists some 150,000 clones, 80% to 95% of them singletons. Whole-study results and caveats: Vaccine-associated CD4 TCRs ranged over spike, dominating at 160-218 and 743-854.

Notes on this clone: Its specificity is not known.

Unmatched junction bases numbered 17, after V lost 3 bases and J lost 7 bases. Per germline, CDR1 MNHNS and CDR2 SASEGT. The CDR3 is 19 residues long. The starting material was peripheral blood, obtained on day 0 of AZD1222 vaccination. The TCR comes from an adult in good health. The rearrangement uses TRBV6-1 and TRBJ1-6, with 8 bases lining up with TRBD1. The CDR3 sequence: CASSDGAGGKTRINSPLHF. CDR3 sequence (DNA): TGTGCCAGCAGTGATGGGGCAGGGGGCAAGACACGAATAAATTCACCCCTCCACTTT.